The rows below give T cell receptor beta chains drawn from one sample of a study of blood T cell repertoires in COVID-19. Only in-frame clones appear in the TCRdb table, and some are missing; sequencing was by immunoSEQ multiplex PCR. The sample contains about 100,000 clones, about two thirds of which appear only once. The sequencing input was peripheral blood. These receptor sequences come from a woman aged 40-49 years with acute or convalescent COVID-19. Both conserved end residues are trimmed from each CDR3. The order of the fields is J gene, D gene, V gene, CDR3 protein. A D gene is named only where the DNA matches it firmly.

j_gene: TRBJ1-1
d_gene: -
v_gene: TRBV6-5
CDR3aa: ASSYDRRNTEAF

j_gene: TRBJ2-1
d_gene: TRBD2
v_gene: TRBV5-1
CDR3aa: ASTTSGGPPEQF

j_gene: TRBJ2-7
d_gene: TRBD1
v_gene: TRBV6-5
CDR3aa: ASSRDRGSYEQY

j_gene: TRBJ2-1
d_gene: -
v_gene: TRBV29-1
CDR3aa: SAVAGAPNEQF

j_gene: TRBJ2-4
d_gene: -
v_gene: TRBV9
CDR3aa: ASRAENRALAKNIQY

j_gene: TRBJ2-3
d_gene: -
v_gene: TRBV5-6
CDR3aa: ASSVYRDTQY

j_gene: TRBJ1-4
d_gene: TRBD1
v_gene: TRBV19
CDR3aa: ASSLQGVAEKLF

j_gene: TRBJ1-6
d_gene: TRBD1
v_gene: TRBV24-1
CDR3aa: ATSDSGQAYSPLH

j_gene: TRBJ1-1
d_gene: -
v_gene: TRBV5-4
CDR3aa: ASSLRNTEAF

j_gene: TRBJ2-7
d_gene: -
v_gene: TRBV18
CDR3aa: ASSPGGSYEQY

j_gene: TRBJ1-2
d_gene: -
v_gene: TRBV28
CDR3aa: ATNQRDNYGYT

j_gene: TRBJ2-3
d_gene: TRBD2
v_gene: TRBV4-3
CDR3aa: ASSQAASGVGVTDTQY

j_gene: TRBJ2-7
d_gene: -
v_gene: TRBV29-1
CDR3aa: SALIKRDEQY

j_gene: TRBJ2-6
d_gene: -
v_gene: TRBV11-2
CDR3aa: ASSLQVSGANVLT

j_gene: TRBJ2-5
d_gene: -
v_gene: TRBV24-1
CDR3aa: ATSDARDYQETQY

j_gene: TRBJ2-2
d_gene: -
v_gene: TRBV28
CDR3aa: ASSSLPSGQSYLTGELF

j_gene: TRBJ2-1
d_gene: -
v_gene: TRBV5-6
CDR3aa: ASSLVIGTKSYNEQF

j_gene: TRBJ1-4
d_gene: TRBD1
v_gene: TRBV7-9
CDR3aa: ASSLRGGEFMIDEKLF

j_gene: TRBJ1-1
d_gene: TRBD1
v_gene: TRBV6-5
CDR3aa: ASSQGARGDTEAF

j_gene: TRBJ1-6
d_gene: TRBD1
v_gene: TRBV3-1/TRBV3-2
CDR3aa: ASSPGTGGDSPLH